The entry below describes one T cell receptor beta chain. Its antigen specificity is not known. It has no much larger one-base neighbor in the sample; base qualities were not kept. Taken with the paper, the label for time point translates to: recipient sample about 28 days before transplant, after cytoreduction. Blood from recipients was drawn roughly 28 days before transplant, then again at days 30, 100 and 180 after transplant. Nuclei Lysis Solution was used to extract genomic DNA from fresh or cryopreserved unfractionated peripheral blood mononuclear cells. These data come from a study of T cell clonotyping in hematopoietic cell transplantation (dated by TCRdb to 2020 to 2023). About the full investigation: Pretransplant recipient samples were obtained after cytoreduction. In the study, approximately 140 blood samples were gathered from 35 to 45 consecutive transplant recipients and their related donors. Recruitment of patients was conducted between 2015 and January 2017, and follow-up was continued until late 2020 or death. The investigation overall reported the following: Broader TCR repertoire diversity after transplant was predicted by Inverse Simpson Index values from donors and from recipients before transplant. Recipient TCR diversity fell after transplant, with pathologically expanded clonotypes rising progressively from day 30 to day 180. Overlap with donor repertoires was found for only a small fraction of recipient repertoires, with over 95% found to appear de novo at the given depth. Sample size was limited, and cells were not sorted, so CD4 and CD8 repertoire contributions could not be separated.

The immunoSEQ assay, a bias-controlled multiplex PCR using V- and J-specific primers, was used to amplify TCR beta CDR3 regions from genomic DNA. A proprietary barcode and Illumina adapter sequences were added to the CDR3 amplicons in a second PCR step. An Illumina MiSeq instrument was used to sequence the CDR3 libraries. On the study's bioinformatics: Export and quality control were handled in immunoSEQ Analyzer 3.0, while downstream analyses relied on R Bioconductor and Immunarch. Only productive rearrangements in the normalized downsampled data set went into calculating the repertoire metrics. In the normalized cohort, a clonotype counted as pathologically expanded if the clonotype was larger than 5 templates. Repertoire diversity was measured with the Inverse Simpson Index. CMV-specificity analyses were carried out on the non-normalized data set to capture all clonotypes. Sourced from immuneACCESS, this table was stored by TCRdb with only in-frame sequences that have V and J called. A share of the clones is absent; for the studies checked, an unresolved V gene accounts for under half, and the remainder has no known explanation. V and J calls and clone size are given by that table; D and trimming were obtained from the DNA. The sample has some 35,000 clones on record, approximately 95% of them singletons. The ten largest clones add up to around 1.5% of the sample.

CDR1 and CDR2 are read off the germline V gene as SGHDT and YYEEEE. Between the V and J ends, shortened by 3 bases and 14 bases respectively, the junction contains 12 bases. There are 11 amino acids in the CDR3, from cysteine to phenylalanine inclusive. This entry keeps only the CDR3 DNA: 33 bases, framed from base 1. The input for sequencing was peripheral blood mononuclear cells, taken before stem cell transplant. The rearrangement combines TRBV5-6 with TRBJ2-1; matching of 5 bases hints at TRBD1 as the D gene. The receptor was derived from a man in his forties or fifties with chronic myeloid leukemia. Some clones in this sample may be carry-over from other donors' samples. CDR3 reads: CASSSRTWKFF. The DNA sequence is given as TGTGCCAGCAGCTCCCGGACATGGAAGTTCTTC.